These 25 T cell receptor beta chains were all obtained from the same sample, sequenced in a study of T cells after yellow fever vaccination. One entry per CDR3 protein, called by TCRdb with MiXCR from the 5' RACE reads. Counted here are some 350,000 distinct CDR3 sequences, roughly 4.3% occurring once; the ten biggest clones make up approximately 25%. The sequencing used PBMCs, collected 5 days after the yellow fever booster vaccination. These receptors were taken from a man between 18 and 29 years old who received the YFV17D yellow fever vaccine.

The chain carries TRBV6-5 and TRBJ2-5; D unresolved. Germline CDR1 is MNHEY and CDR2 is SVGAGI. This CDR3 region has 13 residues. V lost 2 bases to trimming and J lost 0 bases, with 4 bases between them. For the CDR3, the DNA is TGTGCCAGCAGTTACACCTACCAAGAGACCCAGTACTTC. It yields the protein CASSYTYQETQYF.

This clonotype was seen many times. This chain connects TRBV20-1 to TRBJ2-1; TRBD2 agrees at 10 bases. The germline gives CDR1 DFQATT, CDR2 SNEGSKA (reference sequence). The CDR3 covers 17 residues. J gave up 3 bases and V 0 bases, and 8 bases lay outside the gene matches. Here the CDR3 reads CSARDLIAGGHYNEQFF. The CDR3 nucleotides read TGCAGTGCTAGAGACCTAATAGCGGGGGGACACTACAATGAGCAGTTCTTC.

V and J are TRBV5-1 and TRBJ1-1; tentatively, D is TRBD1 (6 bases). The CDR3 contains 16 residues. CDR1 is SGHRS and CDR2 is YFSETQ in the germline V gene. Between the trimmed V and J ends, which lost 2 bases and 2 bases, there was a span of 16 bases. The CDR3 reads CASSLEPGQTNTEAFF. The CDR3 DNA reads TGCGCCAGCAGCTTAGAACCGGGACAAACAAACACTGAAGCTTTCTTT. Full variable domain (outside the CDR3, taken from reference TRBV5-1 and TRBJ1-1): KAGVTQTPRYLIKTRGQQVTLSCSPISGHRSVSWYQQTPGQGLQFLFEYFSETQRNKGNFPGRFSGRQFSNSRSEMNVSTLELGDSALYLCASSLEPGQTNTEAFFGQGTRLTVV.

A few counts support this clonotype. The chain couples TRBV12-3 or TRBV12-4 to TRBJ2-4, with TRBD1 matching 7 bases. The length of the CDR3 is 16 residues. V trimming: 5 bases; J trimming: 1 base; junction bases outside the gene matches: 8. For the CDR3, the DNA is TGTGCCAGCAGTCTAATTTTACAGGGGGCCAAAAACATTCAGTACTTC. It encodes CASSLILQGAKNIQYF.

This clonotype was seen ten or more times. The chain uses TRBV5-1 and TRBJ1-1, with 7 positions matching TRBD1. Germline assignment: CDR1 SGHRS and CDR2 YFSETQ. The CDR3 has 17 amino acids. J gave up 0 bases and V 4 bases, and 12 bases lay outside the gene matches. The CDR3: CASSPDPTGSMNTEAFF. The CDR3 nucleotides are TGCGCCAGCAGCCCAGACCCGACAGGGTCGATGAACACTGAAGCTTTCTTT. The complete variable domain, with remaining parts taken from reference TRBV5-1 and TRBJ1-1, reads KAGVTQTPRYLIKTRGQQVTLSCSPISGHRSVSWYQQTPGQGLQFLFEYFSETQRNKGNFPGRFSGRQFSNSRSEMNVSTLELGDSALYLCASSPDPTGSMNTEAFFGQGTRLTVV.

This clonotype was seen ten or more times. The J gene is TRBJ1-5, the V gene TRBV28; D possibly corresponds to TRBD1 (6 bases). Deletions cut 6 bases from V and 7 bases from J, with 16 bases between. This CDR3 region has 14 residues. Looked up from germline, CDR1 is MDHEN and CDR2 is SYDVKM. The CDR3 nucleotides read TGTGCCAGCAGATTGAGGGGGATCGAACAGCCCCAGCATTTT. Translated, it gives CASRLRGIEQPQHF.

V gene TRBV19 combines with J gene TRBJ1-1; D is perhaps TRBD1 (5 bases). V lost 6 bases and J lost 2, with 16 bases in between. This CDR3 has 15 residues. CDR1 is LNHDA and CDR2 is SQIVND in the germline V gene (reference sequence). The CDR3 spells CASSPQGGYNTEAFF. CDR3 DNA sequence: TGTGCCAGTAGCCCTCAGGGAGGTTACAACACTGAAGCTTTCTTT.

A few counts support this clonotype. The chain has TRBV18 and TRBJ2-2; D might be TRBD2 (6 bases). V lost 5 bases to trimming and J lost 3 bases, with 16 bases between them. The CDR3 has 16 residues. Germline V gene data show CDR1 as KGHSH and CDR2 as LQKENI. The CDR3, as DNA: TGTGCCAGCTCAGAGGAGGCGGGGTCTTACACCGGGGAGCTGTTTTTT. Its translation is CASSEEAGSYTGELFF.

This clonotype has more than one count but fewer than ten. This chain joins TRBV24-1 and TRBJ2-1; 11 bases agree with TRBD2. CDR3 length equals 16 residues. Losses at the gene ends were 4 bases for V and 6 bases for J; bases not matched to a gene: 7. Germline CDR1 reads KGHDR; CDR2 reads SFDVKD. CDR3 sequence: CATSEATSGGPNEQFF. Here the CDR3 DNA reads TGTGCCACCAGTGAGGCAACTAGCGGGGGACCCAATGAGCAGTTCTTC.

This clonotype was counted between two and nine times. The chain uses TRBV5-1 and TRBJ1-1; 7 bases are shared with TRBD1. Per the germline V gene, CDR1 is SGHRS and CDR2 is YFSETQ. The CDR3 extends over 19 amino acids. The J segment lost 1 base and the V segment lost 1 base, leaving 16 bases of the junction unmatched. CDR3 nucleotide sequence: TGCGCCAGCAGCTTGACTTACTGGACAGGAGTGAATTGGAACACTGAAGCTTTCTTT. It specifies CASSLTYWTGVNWNTEAFF.

The chain links TRBV20-1 to TRBJ1-4, with D uncertain. The CDR3 is made up of 14 amino acids. CDR1 and CDR2 (germline): DFQATT, SNEGSKA (reference sequence). Trimming took 6 bases from V and 0 from J, leaving 11 bases between them. The CDR3 loop reads CSARPGTTNEKLFF. The CDR3, as DNA: TGCAGTGCCCGGCCTGGAACAACTAATGAAAAACTGTTTTTT.

This clonotype was seen many times. The J gene is TRBJ1-5, the V gene TRBV20-1, with D hard to call. CDR1 DFQATT and CDR2 SNEGSKA come from the germline V gene (reference sequence). CDR3 length: 12 residues. V shed 2 bases and J shed 0 bases, with 2 bases lying between them. CDR3 loop: CSARHSNQPQHF. For the CDR3, the DNA is TGCAGTGCTAGACATAGCAATCAGCCCCAGCATTTT.

This chain joins TRBV7-2 and TRBJ2-2, with 8 bases aligning to TRBD2. The CDR3 is made up of 15 amino acids. With V trimmed by 5 bases and J by 4 bases, 6 bases remained unmatched. Germline V CDR1 and CDR2: SGHTA, FQGNSA. The CDR3, as DNA: TGTGCCAGCAGCCGGGGGGGCACGGTCACCGGGGAGCTGTTTTTT. The encoded protein is CASSRGGTVTGELFF.

This clonotype has at least ten counts. The chain links TRBV28 to TRBJ1-4; 7 nucleotides align to TRBD1. This CDR3 contains 15 residues. Germline CDR1 MDHEN, CDR2 SYDVKM. V shed 5 bases, J shed 1 base, and the junction held 4 bases outside the gene matches. CDR3 in DNA: TGTGCCAGCAGTACCACAGGGGTAACTAATGAAAAACTGTTTTTT. Protein product: CASSTTGVTNEKLFF. Together with reference TRBV28 and TRBJ1-4, the CDR3 gives the full variable domain: DVKVTQSSRYLVKRTGEKVFLECVQDMDHENMFWYRQDPGLGLRLIYFSYDVKMKEKGDIPEGYSVSREKKERFSLILESASTNQTSMYLCASSTTGVTNEKLFFGSGTQLSVL.

A few counts support this clonotype. The chain couples TRBV5-4 to TRBJ1-2, with 8 bases lining up with TRBD1. This CDR3 region has 15 residues. Germline V lookup: CDR1 SGHNT, CDR2 YYREEE (reference sequence). With 3 bases clipped from V and 8 bases from J, the junction kept 12 bases outside the gene matches. In DNA, the CDR3 is TGTGCCAGCAGCTCACCATCGGACAGGGAGAAGGGCTACACCTTC. The encoded protein is CASSSPSDREKGYTF.

J is TRBJ2-7 and V is TRBV6-5; the match to TRBD2 covers 8 bases. The CDR3 spans 15 residues. V lost 4 bases to trimming and J lost 0 bases; unmatched junction nucleotides: 5. CDR1 MNHEY and CDR2 SVGAGI come from the germline V gene. For the CDR3, the DNA is TGTGCCAGCAGTTCGGCGGGGGGTCGCTCCTACGAGCAGTACGTC. It is translated as CASSSAGGRSYEQYV.

In this sample, this clonotype turned up many times. The genes are TRBV7-2 and TRBJ2-1; D possibly corresponds to TRBD2 (6 bases). The CDR3 length is 17 residues. V lost 4 bases, J lost 0 bases, and 16 bases lay in between. CDR1 is SGHTA, CDR2 FQGNSA, per germline. The CDR3 region is CASSSQPPTSSYNEQFF. The CDR3 nucleotides read TGTGCCAGCAGCTCCCAACCCCCGACTAGCTCCTACAATGAGCAGTTCTTC. The full variable domain, its missing parts supplied by reference TRBV7-2 and TRBJ2-1, is GAGVSQSPSNKVTEKGKDVELRCDPISGHTALYWYRQSLGQGLEFLIYFQGNSAPDKSGLPSDRFSAERTGGSVSTLTIQRTQQEDSAVYLCASSSQPPTSSYNEQFFGPGTRLTVL.

The sample holds a few counts of this clonotype. The rearrangement joins TRBV7-6 to TRBJ2-6, with unresolved D. Looked up from germline, CDR1 is SGHVS and CDR2 is FNYEAQ. V gave up 4 bases and J gave up 0 bases, with 10 bases separating them. This CDR3 has 16 amino acids. This CDR3 reads CASSSPVSSGANVLTF. The CDR3 coding sequence is TGTGCCAGCAGCTCACCCGTTTCCTCTGGGGCCAACGTCCTGACTTTC.

In its sample, this clonotype was seen a few times. This chain uses TRBV7-8 with TRBJ1-1; unclear D gene. Germline V gives CDR1 SGHVS, CDR2 FQNEAQ. V lost 4 bases, J lost 1 base, and 10 bases lay in between. The CDR3 totals 14 residues. The CDR3 is CASSSLAANTEAFF. The CDR3 DNA reads TGTGCCAGCAGCTCGCTCGCGGCGAACACTGAAGCTTTCTTT.

The table lists this clonotype with a few counts. CDR3 nucleotides: TGCGCCAGCAGCCAAGGGTGGCGGGACACCACCTACGAGCAGTACTTC. Protein sequence: CASSQGWRDTTYEQYF. The rearrangement links TRBV4-3 to TRBJ2-7; D possibly matches TRBD1 or TRBD2 (6 bases each). Trimming stripped 1 base from V and 2 bases from J, with 15 bases between. Germline V lookup: CDR1 LGHNA, CDR2 YSLEER. The CDR3 consists of 16 residues.

This clonotype showed up many times. The chain uses TRBV12-3 or TRBV12-4 and TRBJ1-5, with D tentatively TRBD1 (5 bases). Trimming removed 3 bases at V and 7 bases at J, with 13 bases between. The CDR3 extends over 14 amino acids. CDR3 in DNA: TGTGCCAGCAGTTTCTTTTCGGGGGGACAGCCCCAGCATTTT. Translating it yields CASSFFSGGQPQHF.

A few counts support this clonotype. The chain combines TRBV4-1 with TRBJ1-6; D possibly corresponds to TRBD1 (6 bases). The CDR3 has 16 residues. Germline CDR1 MGHRA, CDR2 YSYEKL. V gave up 0 bases and J gave up 6 bases, with 12 bases separating them. In DNA, the CDR3 is TGCGCCAGCAGCCAAGACCGGACAGCCCGTAATTCACCCCTCCACTTT. This encodes CASSQDRTARNSPLHF.

This clonotype was seen a few times. The chain has TRBV20-1 and TRBJ1-1, with TRBD1 as a possible D gene (5 bases). CDR1 and CDR2 (germline): DFQATT, SNEGSKA (reference sequence). The CDR3 loop spans 13 amino acids. The CDR3 DNA follows: TGCCGCGGGGGTCGGGCTGCCTTAACTGAAGCTTTCTTT. It specifies CRGGRAALTEAFF.

In its sample, this clonotype was seen a few times. One end of the junction does not line up with germline, which may come from a read error. The chain couples TRBV12-3 or TRBV12-4 to TRBJ1-2; 8 nucleotides line up with TRBD1. CDR3 size: 13 residues. In DNA, the CDR3 is TGTGCCAGCAGTTTCAACAGGGGGGAAGGGGGGTCCTTC. Encoded protein: CASSFNRGEGGSF.

A few counts support this clonotype. The chain joins TRBV18 to TRBJ2-5, with D unresolved. V was trimmed by 6 bases and J by 2 bases, leaving 10 bases between them. Germline V gives CDR1 KGHSH, CDR2 LQKENI. This CDR3 has 13 residues. The CDR3 is CASSQRTQETQYF. CDR3 DNA sequence: TGTGCCAGCTCTCAGCGAACTCAAGAGACCCAGTACTTC.